This record concerns one TCR beta chain sequence. What it binds is not known. This sample is drawn from a study of shared clonotypes between healthy human individuals. General study results and limits: Although depth was large, rarefaction showed that sequencing of the sorted subsets was incomplete.

The V gene's germline CDR1 is SEHNR and CDR2 FQNEAQ (reference sequence). This CDR3 is built from 16 residues. Trimming removed 5 bases at V and 0 bases at J, with 16 bases between. Only in-frame clones appear in the TCRdb table, and some are missing; sequencing was by immunoSEQ multiplex PCR. The data contain around 1.6 million clones, roughly 98% of them singletons. This chain links TRBV7-9 with TRBJ1-1; D remains unclear. This clonotype was sampled from a man aged 30 to 39 in good health. Sequenced: naive CD4+ T cells sorted from blood. Subset here: CD45RA+ positively selected. CDR3 protein: CASSPPSVVMNTEAFF. In nucleotides, the CDR3 is TGTGCCAGCAGCCCCCCCTCAGTGGTTATGAACACTGAAGCTTTCTTT.